These 18 T cell receptor beta chains were all obtained from the same sample, sequenced in a study of T cell responses to AZD1222 COVID-19 vaccine. Assay used: immunoSEQ multiplex PCR; TCRdb lists only in-frame clones, some missing. The table records around 150,000 clones, around 90% of them present only once. Specimen: peripheral blood, collected on day 0 of AZD1222 vaccination. The receptors shown here come from an adult in good health.

This sequence joins TRBV20-1 and TRBJ2-3, with no clear D. Trimming stripped 0 bases from V and 5 bases from J, with 3 bases between. CDR3 length: 11 amino acids. Per germline, CDR1 DFQATT and CDR2 SNEGSKA (reference sequence). The CDR3 protein is CSARDRDTQYF. CDR3 nucleotides: TGCAGTGCTAGAGATCGAGATACGCAGTATTTT.

This clone was counted a single time. The chain recombines TRBV5-8 with TRBJ1-4; D unclear. Per germline, CDR1 SGHTS and CDR2 YDEGEE. Between the trimmed V and J ends, which lost 0 bases and 7 bases, there was a span of 13 bases. The CDR3 is 15 amino acids. DNA of the CDR3: TGTGCCAGCAGCTTGGGAGGTCGAGGCAGTGAAAAACTGTTTTTT. This codes for CASSLGGRGSEKLFF.

The chain uses TRBV6-1 and TRBJ2-7; D is uncertain. This CDR3 has 12 residues. CDR1 is MNHNS and CDR2 is SASEGT in the germline V gene. V gave up 6 bases and J gave up 5 bases, with 11 bases separating them. The CDR3 region is CASSHSDDEQYF. Here the CDR3 DNA reads TGTGCCAGCAGCCATTCCGATGACGAGCAGTACTTC.

This clone came up a few times. J is TRBJ1-2 and V is TRBV6-5; a possible D gene is TRBD1 (5 bases). In germline, CDR1 is MNHEY, CDR2 SVGAGI. Trimming took off 6 bases at V and 4 bases at J, with 18 bases between the two ends. CDR3 length equals 15 residues. As DNA, the CDR3 is TGTGCCAGCAGCGCGACGGCAGGGCCAGTCTATGGCTACACCTTC. It specifies CASSATAGPVYGYTF.

The chain combines TRBV4-2 with TRBJ2-7, with TRBD2 as a possible D gene (5 bases). Trimming took 0 bases from V and 1 from J, leaving 10 bases between them. Germline CDR1 and CDR2: LGHNA and YNFKEQ. CDR3 length equals 15 residues. CDR3 residues: CASSQDLAWSYEQYF. Here the CDR3 DNA reads TGTGCCAGCAGCCAAGATTTAGCGTGGTCCTACGAGCAGTACTTC.

The chain couples TRBV5-6 to TRBJ1-5; TRBD1 is a possible D gene (6 bases). Germline CDR1 and CDR2: SGHDT and YYEEEE. The CDR3 length is 16 residues. The ends were cut back, 4 bases at V and 1 base at J, with 15 bases in the middle. In nucleotides, the CDR3 is TGTGCCAGCAGCCCTAAGGGGGGGTTGAGCAATCAGCCCCAGCATTTT. It codes for CASSPKGGLSNQPQHF.

The V call is TRBV4-3, the J call TRBJ2-1; D ambiguous. Germline V gene sequence: CDR1 LGHNA, CDR2 YSLEER. Trimming left V 1 base short and J 9 bases short, with 13 bases between. The CDR3 is 14 residues long. The CDR3 coding sequence is TGCGCCAGCAGCCAAGTGAGTGTTAATGGTGAGCAGTTCTTC. As protein: CASSQVSVNGEQFF.

The V gene is TRBV5-8, the J gene TRBJ1-5; the match to TRBD1 covers 8 bases. Looked up from germline, CDR1 is SGHTS and CDR2 is YDEGEE. The CDR3 runs to 15 residues. The J segment lost 4 bases and the V segment lost 3 bases, leaving 6 bases of the junction unmatched. This CDR3 reads CASSSGQVLNQPQHF. The CDR3 DNA is TGTGCCAGCAGCTCGGGACAGGTGCTTAATCAGCCCCAGCATTTT.

The J gene is TRBJ1-5, the V gene TRBV6-6; TRBD1 matches at 10 bases. Germline trimming cut 6 bases from V and 2 bases from J; bases unmatched to any gene: 4. The germline CDR1 and CDR2 sequences are MNHNY and SVGAGI (reference sequence). The CDR3 extends over 15 amino acids. CDR3 nucleotide sequence: TGTGCCAGCAGCAGGGACAGGGGAGGCAATCAGCCCCAGCATTTT. It yields the protein CASSRDRGGNQPQHF.

The chain combines TRBV21-1 with TRBJ2-3; the table's D call of TRBD2 was not tested on the DNA. TRBV21-1 is listed as a pseudogene. This CDR3 is 15 amino acids long. This chain's CDR3 is CASTPSGSGGDTQYF. In DNA, the CDR3 is TGTGCCAGCACCCCTAGCGGGAGCGGGGGAGATACGCAGTATTTT.

The rearrangement links TRBV10-1 to TRBJ2-3; D possibly uses TRBD1 or TRBD2 (7 bases each). The CDR3 has 17 residues. Per germline, CDR1 WNHNN and CDR2 SYGVQD (reference sequence). The V gene lost 2 bases and the J gene lost 0 bases, with 15 bases spanning the gap. The CDR3 sequence is CASSEPGGVDSTDTQYF. In DNA form, the CDR3 reads TGCGCCAGCAGTGAGCCAGGGGGGGTGGATAGCACAGATACGCAGTATTTT.

The rearrangement links TRBV19 to TRBJ2-3; D tentatively fits TRBD1 or TRBD2 (6 bases each). The CDR3 loop spans 13 amino acids. V was trimmed by 5 bases and J by 5 bases, leaving 11 bases between them. Per the germline V gene, CDR1 is LNHDA and CDR2 is SQIVND (reference sequence). The CDR3 DNA is TGTGCCAGTAGTTTGGGGGGCAGAGATACGCAGTATTTT. Its protein product is CASSLGGRDTQYF.

V and J are TRBV9 and TRBJ1-2; TRBD1 might be the D (5 bases). Germline assignment: CDR1 SGDLS and CDR2 YYNGEE. V gave up 0 bases and J gave up 4 bases, with 16 bases separating them. The CDR3 is 16 residues long. The DNA for the CDR3 is TGTGCCAGCAGCGTAGGAAGGGGCCTAACCCCCTATGGCTACACCTTC. Encoded protein: CASSVGRGLTPYGYTF.

The chain recombines TRBV11-3 with TRBJ2-1; D perhaps matches TRBD2 (5 bases). CDR1 SGHNT and CDR2 YENEEA come from the germline V gene. Trimming pared 3 bases from V and 1 base from J, leaving 10 bases between. The CDR3 extends over 15 amino acids. The CDR3 reads CASSFSSGSYNEQFF. The CDR3 nucleotides read TGTGCCAGCAGCTTTAGCAGCGGTTCCTACAATGAGCAGTTCTTC.

This sequence joins TRBV11-3 and TRBJ2-1, with D possibly matching TRBD1 (5 bases). V was pared by 1 base and J by 2 bases, with 12 bases between. CDR3 size: 16 residues. The germline CDR1 and CDR2 sequences are SGHNT and YENEEA. CDR3 sequence: CASSLAKGIPYNEQFF. CDR3 sequence (DNA): TGTGCCAGCAGCTTAGCGAAGGGGATACCCTACAATGAGCAGTTCTTC.

V usage is TRBV11-2 and J usage is TRBJ2-7; D is possibly TRBD2 (5 bases). V was clipped by 2 bases and J by 7 bases, with 12 bases between them. In germline, CDR1 is SGHAT, CDR2 FQNNGV. This CDR3 spans 13 amino acids. The chain's CDR3 is CASSLIGPGEQYF. CDR3 bases: TGTGCCAGCAGCTTAATCGGCCCGGGAGAGCAGTACTTC.

The J gene is TRBJ2-2, the V gene TRBV7-2; D may match TRBD1 or TRBD2 (7 bases each). Germline V gives CDR1 SGHTA, CDR2 FQGNSA. V shed 11 bases and J shed 0 bases, with 16 bases lying between them. The CDR3 runs 15 residues. CDR3 in amino acids: CAGGGGSTNTGELFF. The CDR3, as DNA: TGTGCCGGAGGGGGCGGGAGTACGAACACCGGGGAGCTGTTTTTT.

The rearrangement joins TRBV2 to TRBJ2-1; no clear D. Germline V gene lookup returns CDR1 SNHLY and CDR2 FYNNEI. Trimming took off 8 bases at V and 4 bases at J, with 12 bases between the two ends. The CDR3 runs 13 residues. CDR3 amino acids: CASHTDLYNEQFF. For the CDR3, the DNA is TGTGCCAGCCATACGGACCTATACAATGAGCAGTTCTTC.